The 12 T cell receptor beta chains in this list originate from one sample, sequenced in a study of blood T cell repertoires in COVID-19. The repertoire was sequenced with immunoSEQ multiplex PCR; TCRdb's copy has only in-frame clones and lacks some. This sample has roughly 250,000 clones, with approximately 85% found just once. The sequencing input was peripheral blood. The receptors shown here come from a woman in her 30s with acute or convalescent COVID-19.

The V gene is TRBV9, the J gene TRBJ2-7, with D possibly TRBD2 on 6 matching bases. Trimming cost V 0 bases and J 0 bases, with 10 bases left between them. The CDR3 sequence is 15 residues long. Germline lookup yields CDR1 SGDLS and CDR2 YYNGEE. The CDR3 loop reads CASSVDAAGSYEQYF. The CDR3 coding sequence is TGTGCCAGCAGCGTAGATGCAGCGGGCTCCTACGAGCAGTACTTC.

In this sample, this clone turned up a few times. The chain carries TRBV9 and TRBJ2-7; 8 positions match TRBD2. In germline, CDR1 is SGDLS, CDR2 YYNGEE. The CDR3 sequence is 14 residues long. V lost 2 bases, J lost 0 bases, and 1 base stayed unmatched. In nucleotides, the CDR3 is TGTGCCAGCAGCGTTAGCGGGATCTCCTACGAGCAGTACTTC. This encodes CASSVSGISYEQYF.

Here the CDR3 DNA reads TGTGCCAGCAGCGTAGGTAAAGTAGGCAGGGTCACAGATACGCAGTATTTT. Its protein product is CASSVGKVGRVTDTQYF. The chain combines TRBV9 with TRBJ2-3; D perhaps matches TRBD1 (5 bases). There are 17 residues in the CDR3. Germline V lookup: CDR1 SGDLS, CDR2 YYNGEE. V shed 0 bases and J shed 2 bases, with 16 bases lying between them.

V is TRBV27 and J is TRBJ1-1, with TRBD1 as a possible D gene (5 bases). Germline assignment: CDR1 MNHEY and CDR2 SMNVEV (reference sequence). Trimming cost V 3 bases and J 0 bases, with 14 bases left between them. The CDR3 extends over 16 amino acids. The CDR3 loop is CASSLEGLPMNTEAFF. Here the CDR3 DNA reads TGTGCCAGCAGTTTGGAGGGACTGCCCATGAACACTGAAGCTTTCTTT.

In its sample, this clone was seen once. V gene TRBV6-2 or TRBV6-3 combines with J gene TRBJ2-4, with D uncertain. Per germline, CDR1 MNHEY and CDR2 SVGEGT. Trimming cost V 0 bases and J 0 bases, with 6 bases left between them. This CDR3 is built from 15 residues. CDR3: CASSYSFLAKNIQYF. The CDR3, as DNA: TGTGCCAGCAGTTACTCTTTTCTAGCCAAAAACATTCAGTACTTC.

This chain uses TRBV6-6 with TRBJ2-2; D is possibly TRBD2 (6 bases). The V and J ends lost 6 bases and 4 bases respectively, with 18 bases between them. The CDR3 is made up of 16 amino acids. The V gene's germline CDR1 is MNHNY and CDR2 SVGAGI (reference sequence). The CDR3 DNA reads TGTGCCAGCAGGCCTACCTCGGTCGGGGGCACCGGGGAGCTGTTTTTT. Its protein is CASRPTSVGGTGELFF.

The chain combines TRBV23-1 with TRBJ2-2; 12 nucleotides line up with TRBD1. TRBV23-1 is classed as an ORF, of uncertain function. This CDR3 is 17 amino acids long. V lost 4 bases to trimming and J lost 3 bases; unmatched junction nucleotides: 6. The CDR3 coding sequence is TGCGCCAGCAGTCCCGACCGGGACAGGGGGCACACCGGGGAGCTGTTTTTT. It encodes CASSPDRDRGHTGELFF.

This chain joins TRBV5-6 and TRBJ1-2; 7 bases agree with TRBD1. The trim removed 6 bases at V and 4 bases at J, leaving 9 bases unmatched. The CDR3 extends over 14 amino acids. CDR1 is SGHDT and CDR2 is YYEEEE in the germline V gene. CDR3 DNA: TGTGCCAGCAACTTAGAACGACAGGGCTATGGCTACACCTTC. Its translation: CASNLERQGYGYTF.

This CDR3 reads CASSIIVGGRAEQFF. CDR3 DNA: TGTGCCAGTAGTATTATCGTGGGAGGGAGGGCTGAGCAGTTCTTC. The chain recombines TRBV19 with TRBJ2-1, with 7 bases lining up with TRBD2. V lost 3 bases to trimming and J lost 9 bases; unmatched junction nucleotides: 11. The germline V gene has CDR1 LNHDA and CDR2 SQIVND (reference sequence). CDR3 length: 15 amino acids.

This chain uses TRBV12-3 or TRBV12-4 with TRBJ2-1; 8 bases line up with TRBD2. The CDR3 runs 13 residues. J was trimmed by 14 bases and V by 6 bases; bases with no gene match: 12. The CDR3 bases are TGTGCCAGCAGCCCCGGACTAGCCGGGGAAAAGTTCTTC. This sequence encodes CASSPGLAGEKFF.

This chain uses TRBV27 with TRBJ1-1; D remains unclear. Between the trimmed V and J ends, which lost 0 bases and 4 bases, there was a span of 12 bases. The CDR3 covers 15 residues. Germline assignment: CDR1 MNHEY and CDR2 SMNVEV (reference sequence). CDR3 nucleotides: TGTGCCAGCAGTTTATCGTACACACCTTCCACTGAAGCTTTCTTT. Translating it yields CASSLSYTPSTEAFF.

The CDR3 loop is CASSTTEDSPLHF. The CDR3 coding sequence is TGTGCCAGCAGTACAACGGAGGATTCACCCCTCCACTTT. This chain links TRBV14 with TRBJ1-6; D not certain. The V and J ends lost 6 bases and 8 bases respectively, with 11 bases between them. This CDR3 is 13 amino acids long. Germline V gene sequence: CDR1 SGHDN, CDR2 FVKESK. The whole variable domain, filled in from reference TRBV14 and TRBJ1-6, reads EAGVTQFPSHSVIEKGQTVTLRCDPISGHDNLYWYRRVMGKEIKFLLHFVKESKQDESGMPNNRFLAERTGGTYSTLKVQPAELEDSGVYFCASSTTEDSPLHFGNGTRLTVT.